The subject of this entry is one T cell receptor (beta chain). The sample is drawn from a study of blood T cell repertoires in COVID-19. Turning to the study itself: COVID-19 samples collected from the United States, Italy and Spain covered acute and convalescent phases.

Study members were between about 18 and 95 years old and lived in 25 or so US regions. Assay: immunoSEQ multiplex PCR; the TCRdb copy retains only in-frame clones and omits some. The sample has 200,000 or so clones; over 70% are singletons. V trimming: 7 bases; J trimming: 4 bases; junction bases outside the gene matches: 17. This CDR3 has 16 amino acids. Looked up from germline, CDR1 is SQVTM and CDR2 is ANQGSEA. The specimen sequenced was PBMCs or T cells enriched from blood (not recorded which). The sequence was obtained from a woman in her twenties or thirties who had been exposed to COVID-19. The chain combines TRBV29-1 with TRBJ2-3; TRBD1 matches 7 bases. The CDR3 DNA sequence: TGCAGCGCATTCCGGGACAGAAGGGGGTGGGCAGATACGCAGTATTTT. Protein: CSAFRDRRGWADTQYF.